This is a list of T cell receptor beta chains from one sample in a study of T-cell reconstitution after alpha-beta-depleted transplantation in children. TCRdb recomputed calls from the PCR reads with MiXCR, one row per CDR3 protein. Of about 290,000 distinct CDR3 sequences in the sample, roughly 7.8% are singletons; the top ten hold approximately 8.2%. The sample in question was peripheral blood, obtained 360 days after TCRalphabeta/CD19-depleted stem cell transplant. The receptors come from a female patient aged 2-9 years who had a stem cell transplant for Fanconi anemia, so the T cells may come from the graft donor. Both conserved end residues are part of each CDR3. Each record gives: clone size, D gene, V gene, J gene, CDR3 protein, CDR3 DNA. The D gene is left open where the match is weak. Not all rows give a size; the values are once, few, many and, for expanded clones, a class.

abundance: many; d_gene: .; v_gene: TRBV11-2; j_gene: TRBJ2-3; CDR3aa: CASSSFQGIPTDTQYF; CDR3nt: TGTGCCAGCAGCTCATTTCAGGGGATTCCAACAGATACGCAGTATTTT
abundance: .; d_gene: .; v_gene: TRBV7-2; j_gene: TRBJ2-7; CDR3aa: CASSAGLLSYEQYF; CDR3nt: TGTGCCAGCAGCGCGGGACTCCTGTCCTACGAGCAGTACTTC
abundance: .; d_gene: .; v_gene: TRBV7-3; j_gene: TRBJ1-2; CDR3aa: CASSLSGGTERITF; CDR3nt: TGTGCCAGCAGCTTAAGCGGAGGGACGGAGCGAATTACCTTC
abundance: many; d_gene: TRBD2; v_gene: TRBV7-9; j_gene: TRBJ2-1; CDR3aa: CASSLIEGLAGNNEQFF; CDR3nt: TGTGCCAGCAGCCTCATTGAAGGGCTAGCGGGAAACAATGAGCAGTTCTTC
abundance: many; d_gene: .; v_gene: TRBV7-8; j_gene: TRBJ2-2; CDR3aa: CASSSPQVAGELFF; CDR3nt: TGTGCCAGCAGCTCCCCACAGGTCGCCGGGGAGCTGTTTTTT
abundance: few; d_gene: .; v_gene: TRBV6-5; j_gene: TRBJ2-1; CDR3aa: CASSYAPADEQFF; CDR3nt: TGTGCCAGCAGTTACGCCCCCGCGGATGAGCAGTTCTTC
abundance: many; d_gene: TRBD1; v_gene: TRBV27; j_gene: TRBJ2-2; CDR3aa: CASSFFAGTGGTGELFF; CDR3nt: TGTGCCAGCAGTTTTTTCGCCGGGACAGGGGGCACCGGGGAGCTGTTTTTT
abundance: many; d_gene: .; v_gene: TRBV10-2; j_gene: TRBJ2-2; CDR3aa: CASDQANTGELFF; CDR3nt: TGCGCCAGCGACCAGGCGAACACCGGGGAGCTGTTTTTT
abundance: many; d_gene: TRBD1; v_gene: TRBV12-3/TRBV12-4; j_gene: TRBJ2-3; CDR3aa: CASSSWDRDRTDTQYF; CDR3nt: TGTGCCAGCAGTTCTTGGGACAGGGATAGGACAGATACGCAGTATTTT
abundance: many; d_gene: .; v_gene: TRBV6-5; j_gene: TRBJ2-7; CDR3aa: CASSYSSGGHEQYF; CDR3nt: TGTGCCAGCAGTTACTCTAGCGGTGGCCACGAGCAGTACTTC
abundance: many; d_gene: TRBD2; v_gene: TRBV4-2; j_gene: TRBJ2-7; CDR3aa: CASSQVGRTSGIEQYF; CDR3nt: TGTGCCAGCAGCCAAGTAGGGAGGACTAGCGGGATCGAGCAGTACTTC
abundance: few; d_gene: TRBD1; v_gene: TRBV30; j_gene: TRBJ2-2; CDR3aa: CAWSGGDRATGELFF; CDR3nt: TGTGCCTGGAGTGGCGGGGACAGGGCCACCGGGGAGCTGTTTTTT
abundance: many; d_gene: .; v_gene: TRBV5-6; j_gene: TRBJ1-2; CDR3aa: CASSFSGGHGYTF; CDR3nt: TGTGCCAGCAGCTTCTCCGGCGGGCATGGCTACACCTTC
abundance: many; d_gene: .; v_gene: TRBV20-1; j_gene: TRBJ2-1; CDR3aa: CSARDNGLVPYNEQFF; CDR3nt: TGCAGTGCTAGAGACAACGGGCTAGTTCCCTACAATGAGCAGTTCTTC
abundance: many; d_gene: TRBD2; v_gene: TRBV4-2; j_gene: TRBJ2-7; CDR3aa: CASSQVGTSGIYEQYF; CDR3nt: TGTGCCAGCAGCCAAGTGGGGACTAGCGGGATATACGAGCAGTACTTC
abundance: many; d_gene: .; v_gene: TRBV12-3/TRBV12-4; j_gene: TRBJ2-7; CDR3aa: CASSRRPHLYEQYF; CDR3nt: TGTGCCAGCAGCCGACGCCCCCATCTTTACGAGCAGTACTTC
abundance: few; d_gene: .; v_gene: TRBV5-1; j_gene: TRBJ1-1; CDR3aa: CASSLLGGKLDTEAFF; CDR3nt: TGCGCCAGCAGCTTGCTCGGGGGAAAGTTGGACACTGAAGCTTTCTTT
abundance: medium-sized; d_gene: .; v_gene: TRBV20-1; j_gene: TRBJ2-1; CDR3aa: CSARTSSSAHEQFF; CDR3nt: TGCAGTGCTCGCACCAGTTCTAGCGCCCATGAGCAGTTCTTC
abundance: many; d_gene: TRBD2; v_gene: TRBV28; j_gene: TRBJ2-3; CDR3aa: CASSYLSGSADTQYF; CDR3nt: TGTGCCAGCAGTTACCTTAGCGGGTCGGCAGATACGCAGTATTTT
abundance: .; d_gene: .; v_gene: TRBV18; j_gene: TRBJ1-6; CDR3aa: CASSPIPGNSPLHF; CDR3nt: TGTGCCAGCTCACCAATCCCCGGAAATTCACCCCTCCACTTT
abundance: .; d_gene: TRBD2; v_gene: TRBV12-3/TRBV12-4; j_gene: TRBJ2-1; CDR3aa: CASSPRTSGRANEQFF; CDR3nt: TGTGCCAGCAGCCCTAGAACTAGCGGGAGGGCCAATGAGCAGTTCTTC
abundance: many; d_gene: TRBD1; v_gene: TRBV7-2; j_gene: TRBJ2-6; CDR3aa: CASRTTGGSGANVLTF; CDR3nt: TGTGCCAGCAGAACTACAGGGGGCTCTGGGGCCAACGTCCTGACTTTC
abundance: .; d_gene: .; v_gene: TRBV2; j_gene: TRBJ2-3; CDR3aa: CASARDSEGTQYF; CDR3nt: TGTGCCAGCGCTCGGGACTCCGAGGGTACGCAGTATTTT
abundance: many; d_gene: TRBD1; v_gene: TRBV29-1; j_gene: TRBJ2-1; CDR3aa: CSVDSDRERLRNEQFF; CDR3nt: TGCAGCGTTGATAGTGACAGGGAGCGTCTACGCAATGAGCAGTTCTTC
abundance: few; d_gene: .; v_gene: TRBV18; j_gene: TRBJ2-2; CDR3aa: CASSTLSNTGELFF; CDR3nt: TGTGCCAGCTCAACCTTATCGAACACCGGGGAGCTGTTTTTT
abundance: .; d_gene: .; v_gene: TRBV5-6; j_gene: TRBJ1-5; CDR3aa: CASSLVGGAANQPQHF; CDR3nt: TGTGCCAGCAGCTTGGTGGGCGGGGCGGCCAATCAGCCCCAGCATTTT
abundance: .; d_gene: .; v_gene: TRBV9; j_gene: TRBJ1-3; CDR3aa: CASSPAGTGNTIYF; CDR3nt: TGTGCCAGCAGCCCAGCAGGGACGGGAAACACCATATATTTT
abundance: many; d_gene: .; v_gene: TRBV12-3/TRBV12-4; j_gene: TRBJ1-3; CDR3aa: CASSLLGGFGNTIYF; CDR3nt: TGTGCCAGCAGTTTACTGGGGGGGTTTGGAAACACCATATATTTT
abundance: many; d_gene: TRBD1; v_gene: TRBV10-1; j_gene: TRBJ2-7; CDR3aa: CASSGTGSEQYF; CDR3nt: TGCGCCAGCAGTGGGACAGGGAGCGAGCAGTACTTC
abundance: few; d_gene: .; v_gene: TRBV20-1; j_gene: TRBJ1-2; CDR3aa: CSARSYGYGYTF; CDR3nt: TGCAGTGCTAGATCGTATGGCTATGGCTACACCTTC
abundance: many; d_gene: .; v_gene: TRBV6-1; j_gene: TRBJ2-3; CDR3aa: CASSDGEMRDTQYF; CDR3nt: TGTGCCAGCAGTGACGGAGAGATGAGGGATACGCAGTATTTT
abundance: .; d_gene: .; v_gene: TRBV7-8; j_gene: TRBJ1-5; CDR3aa: CASSLGGRVGRGNQPQHF; CDR3nt: TGTGCCAGCAGCTTAGGAGGCCGGGTGGGGCGGGGGAATCAGCCCCAGCATTTT
abundance: .; d_gene: .; v_gene: TRBV20-1; j_gene: TRBJ2-7; CDR3aa: CSVSVGSSYEQYF; CDR3nt: TGCAGTGTTTCAGTCGGGAGCTCCTACGAGCAGTACTTC
abundance: few; d_gene: TRBD1; v_gene: TRBV27; j_gene: TRBJ2-2; CDR3aa: CASRTGATGELFF; CDR3nt: TGTGCCAGCAGGACAGGGGCTACCGGGGAGCTGTTTTTT
abundance: many; d_gene: TRBD2; v_gene: TRBV12-3/TRBV12-4; j_gene: TRBJ2-1; CDR3aa: CASSLVAGAYNEQFF; CDR3nt: TGTGCCAGCAGTCTGGTAGCGGGAGCCTACAATGAGCAGTTCTTC
abundance: few; d_gene: .; v_gene: TRBV6-5; j_gene: TRBJ1-5; CDR3aa: CASSYAAWGNQPQHF; CDR3nt: TGTGCCAGCAGTTACGCGGCTTGGGGCAATCAGCCCCAGCATTTT
abundance: few; d_gene: TRBD1; v_gene: TRBV2; j_gene: TRBJ1-5; CDR3aa: CASSDNRGGGNQPQHF; CDR3nt: TGTGCCAGCAGTGATAACAGGGGAGGGGGCAATCAGCCCCAGCATTTT